The 9 T cell receptor beta chains in this list originate from one sample, sequenced in a study of CD8 T cells in Susac syndrome. With random hexamers, roughly 0.5 to 1 ug RNA was reverse transcribed. TCRdb re-called the immunoSEQ multiplex PCR reads with MiXCR, one entry per CDR3 protein. This repertoire shows 95,000 to 150,000 distinct CDR3 sequences, 96% found once; its top ten account for less than 0.15%. The specimen was CD4+ T cells from PBMCs. The receptors were sampled from a human donor with Susac syndrome.

The chain joins TRBV20-1 to TRBJ2-1, with 9 bases that match TRBD1. Germline V gives CDR1 DFQATT, CDR2 SNEGSKA (reference sequence). The ends lost 4 bases at V and 8 bases at J; junction bases unmatched: 9. The CDR3 totals 14 residues. The CDR3 region has the DNA TGCAGTGCTACTCGGACAGGGGTTGTCCATGAGCAGTTCTTC. It codes for CSATRTGVVHEQFF.

This clonotype came up once. The chain uses TRBV18 and TRBJ2-5; the D is unclear. The CDR3 consists of 13 residues. Trimming removed 2 bases from V and 2 bases from J, with 6 bases in between. The germline CDR1 and CDR2 sequences are KGHSH and LQKENI. This CDR3 is CASSPNYQETQYF. The CDR3 coding sequence is TGTGCCAGCTCACCAAATTATCAAGAGACCCAGTACTTC.

This clonotype was found once. The chain combines TRBV4-2 with TRBJ1-4; D unresolved. V lost 0 bases and J 3 bases, leaving 8 bases between the germline ends. The CDR3 runs 15 residues. CDR1 is LGHNA and CDR2 is YNFKEQ in the germline V gene. The CDR3 sequence: CASSQERAANEKLFF. The CDR3 DNA sequence: TGTGCCAGCAGCCAAGAGAGGGCAGCTAATGAAAAACTGTTTTTT.

The chain links TRBV20-1 to TRBJ1-2; D is undetermined. The CDR3 contains 13 residues. The V gene lost 5 bases and the J gene lost 0 bases, with 10 bases spanning the gap. The germline CDR1 and CDR2 sequences are DFQATT and SNEGSKA (reference sequence). The DNA of the CDR3 is TGCAGTGCTGCCACTGAAGCTAACTATGGCTACACCTTC. Translation: CSAATEANYGYTF.

The rearrangement links TRBV6-2 or TRBV6-3 to TRBJ2-7, with D perhaps being TRBD1 or TRBD2 (5 bases each). Trimming shortened V by 2 bases and J by 3 bases, and 8 bases separated the two germline ends. CDR1 and CDR2 from the germline V gene are MNHEY and SVGEGT. This CDR3 is built from 13 residues. The CDR3 nucleotides are TGTGCCAGCAGTTACGAGGGGCTCTACGAGCAGTACTTC. Translating gives CASSYEGLYEQYF.

The chain has TRBV30 and TRBJ2-4, with a possible D match to TRBD1 (7 bases). Trimming removed 7 bases at V and 4 bases at J, with 14 bases between. This CDR3 spans 13 amino acids. Germline V gives CDR1 GTSNPN, CDR2 SVGIG (reference sequence). The CDR3 reads CALTRGAKNIQYF. CDR3 bases: TGTGCCTTAACCAGGGGGGCGAAAAACATTCAGTACTTC.

V is TRBV5-1 and J is TRBJ2-7, with 12 bases aligning to TRBD1. Germline values: CDR1 SGHRS, CDR2 YFSETQ. V shed 4 bases, J shed 4 bases, and the junction held 3 bases outside the gene matches. The CDR3 has 14 amino acids. As DNA, the CDR3 is TGCGCCAGCAGCGCGGGACAGGGGGCTTACGAGCAGTACTTC. Its translation is CASSAGQGAYEQYF.

The CDR3 DNA follows: TGCAGTGCTAGGCCGGGACAGACCTACGAGCAGTACTTC. Residues: CSARPGQTYEQYF. The V call is TRBV20-1, the J call TRBJ2-7, with 7 bases matching TRBD1. Trimming took 3 bases from V and 2 from J; bases not matched to a gene: 4. Germline values: CDR1 DFQATT, CDR2 SNEGSKA (reference sequence). The CDR3 has 13 amino acids.

This chain uses TRBV29-1 with TRBJ2-6; D remains unclear. The ends were cut back, 3 bases at V and 0 bases at J, with 6 bases in the middle. Germline lookup yields CDR1 SQVTM and CDR2 ANQGSEA. The CDR3 runs 14 residues. Here the CDR3 DNA reads TGCAGCGTTGAGAGTCTCTCTGGGGCCAACGTCCTGACTTTC. Amino acid sequence: CSVESLSGANVLTF.